This T cell receptor (beta chain) was found in a study of control samples from healthy donors and cancer patients. Details on this clone: Other DNA sequences in this specimen translate into the identical CDR3.

Produced via immunoSEQ multiplex PCR; TCRdb's table is partial and in-frame only. The table has some 140,000 clones, roughly nine tenths seen once. The clonotype was recovered from a woman in her twenties or thirties in good health. The sequenced sample was blood.

For the CDR3, the DNA is TGTGCCAGCTCACCCGACAGGGGGGGCTACACCTTC. It is translated as CASSPDRGGYTF. The chain combines TRBV18 with TRBJ1-2, with 9 positions matching TRBD1. Germline lookup yields CDR1 KGHSH and CDR2 LQKENI. This CDR3 comprises 12 residues. J gave up 8 bases and V 3 bases, and 1 base lay outside the gene matches.